This TCR beta chain stems from a study of blood T cell repertoires in COVID-19 (dated by TCRdb to about 2020). About the full investigation: The collaborator samples originated in the United States, Italy and Spain and spanned the acute and convalescent phases of COVID-19. The repertoires were made available in a free public database intended to serve as a resource for research on the immune response to SARS-CoV-2. Sample metadata almost always included a de-identified subject ID, COVID-19 status, age in years and sex. The prospective study material was composed of cDNA or gDNA derived from T cells, B-cell-depleted T cells, or PBMCs. HLA class I and class II types, where available, came from metadata supplied by the sample provider rather than from assay-based typing. The samples were drawn from two sources: the first 160 participants of the ongoing ImmuneRACE study, and fewer than 1,500 subjects contributed by 6 global collaborators. The dataset comprised deeply sampled blood TCRbeta repertoires from subjects exposed to, actively infected with, or recovered from COVID-19.

This clone was seen a single time. The target of this receptor is not known. Per-base quality was not reported, and no clone a single base away is much larger than it. The study at large found these results: The amount of clinical and demographic metadata varied by source and participant and was provided uncurated.

Another Seattle source contributed samples from volunteer blood donors who had recovered from COVID-19. The collaborating institutions used their own protocols to collect whole blood in K2EDTA tubes. For TCRbeta analysis, collaborator samples were shipped as frozen whole blood, as isolated PBMCs, or as DNA extracted from either sample type. TCRbeta CDR3 regions were amplified from genomic DNA using the immunoSEQ Assay, a bias-controlled multiplex PCR. Per the authors' processing: Within the assay, amplification of reference gene primers was used to estimate how many nucleated cells each sample contained. Sequence reads were collapsed and filtered to measure the absolute abundance of every unique TCRbeta CDR3 rearrangement. Productive Simpson clonality was computed per sample as the square root of Simpson's diversity index over productive rearrangements. TCRdb limited this immuneACCESS table to in-frame rearrangements with V and J called. A share of clones is missing; checked studies link under half to unresolved V genes, and the rest is unexplained. V, J and clone size are taken as reported in that table, and D and trimming were inferred from the DNA itself. A total of approximately 240,000 clones appear in this sample, around 83% of them only once. Approximately 1.5% of the sample is taken by the ten largest.

The CDR3 goes from the cysteine to the phenylalanine over 15 residues. Solely the CDR3 DNA is kept, with 45 bases framed from the first base. Relative to germline, V is 1 base shorter and J is 2 bases shorter, with 9 bases between their ends. The germline V gene provides CDR1 LGHNA and CDR2 YSLEER. This TCR was sampled from a middle-aged woman who had recovered from COVID-19. The sample consisted of peripheral blood. Here the chain combines TRBV4-3 and TRBJ1-3; the D region possibly corresponds to TRBD1 (6 bases align). For the CDR3, the sequence is CASSQVWTAGNTIYF. The base sequence is TGCGCCAGCAGCCAAGTCTGGACAGCTGGAAACACCATATATTTT.